This T cell receptor (beta chain) originates from a study of blood T cell repertoires in COVID-19. The wider study: In each case, the material was cDNA or gDNA derived from T cells, B-cell-depleted T cells, or PBMCs.

This CDR3 contains 15 residues. CDR1 and CDR2 from the germline V gene are SGHVS and FQNEAQ. With V trimmed by 1 base and J by 4 bases, 6 bases remained unmatched. Per the original methods: Amplifying reference gene primers gave estimates of nucleated cell counts. Clones were sequenced by immunoSEQ multiplex PCR, and TCRdb holds only the in-frame ones, with some missing. V and J calls and clone size are those listed in that table; D and trimming were worked out from the DNA. The repertoire holds about 70,000 clones, with around 86% as singletons. The sequence was obtained from a human donor in a cohort sampled during active COVID-19. Material: peripheral blood. The V gene is TRBV7-8, the J gene TRBJ2-7; 8 bases line up with TRBD1. The CDR3 is CASSLDRTGRYEQYF. CDR3 coding DNA: TGTGCCAGCAGCTTAGATCGGACAGGGAGGTACGAGCAGTACTTC.